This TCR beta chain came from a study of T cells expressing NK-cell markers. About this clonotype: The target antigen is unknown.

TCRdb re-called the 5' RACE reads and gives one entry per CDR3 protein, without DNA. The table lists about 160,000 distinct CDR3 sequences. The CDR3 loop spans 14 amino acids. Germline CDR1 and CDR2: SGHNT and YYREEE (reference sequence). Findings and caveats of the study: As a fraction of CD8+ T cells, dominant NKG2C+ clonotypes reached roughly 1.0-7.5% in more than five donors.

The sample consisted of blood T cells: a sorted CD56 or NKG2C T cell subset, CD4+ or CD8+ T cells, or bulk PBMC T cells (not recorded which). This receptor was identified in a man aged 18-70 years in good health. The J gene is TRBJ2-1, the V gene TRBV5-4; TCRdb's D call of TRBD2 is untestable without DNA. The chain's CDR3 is CASSSDSGGAFQFF.